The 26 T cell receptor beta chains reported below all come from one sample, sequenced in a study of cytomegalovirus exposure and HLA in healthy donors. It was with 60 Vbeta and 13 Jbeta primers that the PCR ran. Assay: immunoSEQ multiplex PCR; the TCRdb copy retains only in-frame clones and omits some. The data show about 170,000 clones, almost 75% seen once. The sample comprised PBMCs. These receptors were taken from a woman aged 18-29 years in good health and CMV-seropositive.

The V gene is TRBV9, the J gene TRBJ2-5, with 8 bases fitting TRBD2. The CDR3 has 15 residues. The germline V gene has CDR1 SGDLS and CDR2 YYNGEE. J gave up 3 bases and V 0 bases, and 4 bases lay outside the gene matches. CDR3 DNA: TGTGCCAGCAGCGTAGCAGGACTAGCTAAAGAGACCCAGTACTTC. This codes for CASSVAGLAKETQYF.

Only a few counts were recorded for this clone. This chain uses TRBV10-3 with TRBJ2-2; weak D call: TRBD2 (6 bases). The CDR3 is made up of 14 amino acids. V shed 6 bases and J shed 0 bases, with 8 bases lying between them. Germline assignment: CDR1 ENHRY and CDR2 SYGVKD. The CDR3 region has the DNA TGTGCCATCAGACCGGGGGCGAACACCGGGGAGCTGTTTTTT. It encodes CAIRPGANTGELFF.

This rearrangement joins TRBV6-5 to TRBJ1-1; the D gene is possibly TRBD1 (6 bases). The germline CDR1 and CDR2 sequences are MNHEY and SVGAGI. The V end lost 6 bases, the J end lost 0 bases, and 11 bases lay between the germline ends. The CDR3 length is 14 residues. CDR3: CASRKQGLNTEAFF. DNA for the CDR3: TGTGCCAGCAGAAAACAGGGTCTGAACACTGAAGCTTTCTTT.

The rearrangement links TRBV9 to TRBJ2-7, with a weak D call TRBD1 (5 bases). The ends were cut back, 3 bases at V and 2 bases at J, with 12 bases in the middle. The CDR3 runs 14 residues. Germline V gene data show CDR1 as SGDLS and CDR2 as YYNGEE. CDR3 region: CASSARQIPYEQYF. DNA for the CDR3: TGTGCCAGCAGCGCCCGACAGATCCCCTACGAGCAGTACTTC. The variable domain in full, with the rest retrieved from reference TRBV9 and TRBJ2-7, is DSGVTQTPKHLITATGQRVTLRCSPRSGDLSVYWYQQSLDQGLQFLIQYYNGEERAKGNILERFSAQQFPDLHSELNLSSLELGDSALYFCASSARQIPYEQYFGPGTRLTVT.

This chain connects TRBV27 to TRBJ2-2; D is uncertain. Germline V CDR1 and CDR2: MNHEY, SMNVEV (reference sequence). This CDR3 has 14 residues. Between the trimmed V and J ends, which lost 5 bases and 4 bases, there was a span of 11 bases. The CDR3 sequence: CASSPRLSTGELFF. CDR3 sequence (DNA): TGTGCCAGCAGTCCCCGCCTGAGCACCGGGGAGCTGTTTTTT.

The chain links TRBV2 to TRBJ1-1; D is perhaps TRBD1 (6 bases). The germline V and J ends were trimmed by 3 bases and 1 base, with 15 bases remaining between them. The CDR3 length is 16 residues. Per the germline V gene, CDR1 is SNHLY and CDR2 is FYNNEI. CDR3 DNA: TGTGCCAGCAGTGATAATCAACAGGGCTGGAACACTGAAGCTTTCTTT. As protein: CASSDNQQGWNTEAFF. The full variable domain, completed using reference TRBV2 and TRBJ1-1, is EPEVTQTPSHQVTQMGQEVILRCVPISNHLYFYWYRQILGQKVEFLVSFYNNEISEKSEIFDDQFSVERPDGSNFTLKIRSTKLEDSAMYFCASSDNQQGWNTEAFFGQGTRLTVV.

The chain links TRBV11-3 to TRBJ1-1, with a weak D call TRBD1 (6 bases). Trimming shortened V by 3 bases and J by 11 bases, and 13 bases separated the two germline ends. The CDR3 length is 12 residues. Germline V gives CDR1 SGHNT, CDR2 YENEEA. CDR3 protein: CASSLDRGLAFF. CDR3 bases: TGTGCCAGCAGCTTGGACAGAGGATTGGCTTTCTTT.

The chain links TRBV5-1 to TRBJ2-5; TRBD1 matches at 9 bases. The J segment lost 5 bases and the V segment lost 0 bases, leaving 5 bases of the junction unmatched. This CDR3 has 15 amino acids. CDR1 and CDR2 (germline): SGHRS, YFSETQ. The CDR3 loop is CASSLDGTGHETQYF. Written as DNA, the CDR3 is TGCGCCAGCAGCTTGGACGGGACAGGGCACGAGACCCAGTACTTC.

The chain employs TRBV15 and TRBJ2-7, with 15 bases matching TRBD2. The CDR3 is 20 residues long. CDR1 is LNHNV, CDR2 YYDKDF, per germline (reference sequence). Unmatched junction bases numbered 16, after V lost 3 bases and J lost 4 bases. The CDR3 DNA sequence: TGTGCCACCAGCAGGAAACCGGGACTAGCGGGGGGTGTTGTCGGTTACGAGCAGTACTTC. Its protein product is CATSRKPGLAGGVVGYEQYF.

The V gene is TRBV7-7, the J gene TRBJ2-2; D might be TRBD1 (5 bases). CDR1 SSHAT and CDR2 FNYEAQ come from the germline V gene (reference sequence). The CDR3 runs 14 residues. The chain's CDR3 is CATTWIGEAGELFF. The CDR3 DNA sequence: TGTGCTACTACGTGGATAGGGGAAGCCGGGGAGCTGTTTTTT.

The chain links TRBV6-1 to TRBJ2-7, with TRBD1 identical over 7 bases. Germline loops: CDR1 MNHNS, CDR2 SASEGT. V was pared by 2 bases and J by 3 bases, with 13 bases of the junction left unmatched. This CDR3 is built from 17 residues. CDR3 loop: CASSESYYRTGFYEQYF. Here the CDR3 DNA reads TGTGCCAGCAGTGAAAGCTATTATCGGACAGGCTTCTACGAGCAGTACTTC.

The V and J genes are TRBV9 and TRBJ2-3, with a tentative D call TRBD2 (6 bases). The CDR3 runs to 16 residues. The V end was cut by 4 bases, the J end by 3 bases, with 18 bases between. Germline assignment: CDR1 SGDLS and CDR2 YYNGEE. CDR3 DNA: TGTGCCAGCAGCTCTTCCGGGAGACTAGGAACAGATACGCAGTATTTT. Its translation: CASSSSGRLGTDTQYF.

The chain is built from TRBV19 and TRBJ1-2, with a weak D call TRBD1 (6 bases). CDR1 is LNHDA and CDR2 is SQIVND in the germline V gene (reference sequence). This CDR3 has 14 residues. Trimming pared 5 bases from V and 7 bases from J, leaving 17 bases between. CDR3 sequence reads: CASSHLGGASGYTF. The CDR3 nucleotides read TGTGCCAGTAGTCACCTCGGGGGGGCCTCTGGCTACACCTTC. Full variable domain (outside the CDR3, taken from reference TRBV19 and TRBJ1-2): DGGITQSPKYLFRKEGQNVTLSCEQNLNHDAMYWYRQDPGQGLRLIYYSQIVNDFQKGDIAEGYSVSREKKESFPLTVTSAQKNPTAFYLCASSHLGGASGYTFGSGTRLTVV.

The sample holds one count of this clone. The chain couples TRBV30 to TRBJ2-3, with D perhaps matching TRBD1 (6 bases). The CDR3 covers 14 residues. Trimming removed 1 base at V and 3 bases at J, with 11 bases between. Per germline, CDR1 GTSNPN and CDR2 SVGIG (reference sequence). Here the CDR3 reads CAWSEGVGTDTQYF. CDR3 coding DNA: TGTGCCTGGAGTGAGGGGGTTGGGACAGATACGCAGTATTTT.

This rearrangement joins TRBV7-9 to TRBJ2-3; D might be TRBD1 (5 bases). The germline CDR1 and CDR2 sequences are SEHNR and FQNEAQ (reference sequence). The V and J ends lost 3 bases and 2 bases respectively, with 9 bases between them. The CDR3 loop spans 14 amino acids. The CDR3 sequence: CASSLGPNTDTQYF. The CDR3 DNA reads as TGTGCCAGCAGCTTGGGGCCAAACACAGATACGCAGTATTTT.

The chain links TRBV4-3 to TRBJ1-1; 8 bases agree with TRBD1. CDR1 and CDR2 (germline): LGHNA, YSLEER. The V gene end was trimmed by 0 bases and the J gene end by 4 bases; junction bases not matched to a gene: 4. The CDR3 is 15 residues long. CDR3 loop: CASSQDRGLGTEAFF. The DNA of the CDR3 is TGCGCCAGCAGCCAAGACAGGGGGCTGGGCACTGAAGCTTTCTTT.

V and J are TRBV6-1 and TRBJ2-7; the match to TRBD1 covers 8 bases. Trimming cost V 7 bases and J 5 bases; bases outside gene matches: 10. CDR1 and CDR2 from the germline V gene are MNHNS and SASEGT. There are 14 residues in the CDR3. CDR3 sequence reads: CASTADRVSHEQYF. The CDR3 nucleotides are TGTGCCAGCACAGCGGACAGGGTGAGCCACGAGCAGTACTTC.

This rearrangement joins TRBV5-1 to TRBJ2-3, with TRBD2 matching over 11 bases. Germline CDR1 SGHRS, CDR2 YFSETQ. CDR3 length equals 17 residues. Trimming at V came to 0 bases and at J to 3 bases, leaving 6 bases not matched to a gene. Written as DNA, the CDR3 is TGCGCCAGCAGCTTGGCGGTTAGCGGGGGGGCTACAGATACGCAGTATTTT. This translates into CASSLAVSGGATDTQYF. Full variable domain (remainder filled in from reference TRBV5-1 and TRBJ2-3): KAGVTQTPRYLIKTRGQQVTLSCSPISGHRSVSWYQQTPGQGLQFLFEYFSETQRNKGNFPGRFSGRQFSNSRSEMNVSTLELGDSALYLCASSLAVSGGATDTQYFGPGTRLTVL.

DNA for the CDR3: TGTGCCAGCAGCATCGACAGGGGGCCGGCAGATACGCAGTATTTT. It is translated as CASSIDRGPADTQYF. This chain joins TRBV11-2 and TRBJ2-3; 10 bases are a match to TRBD1. Germline CDR1 reads SGHAT; CDR2 reads FQNNGV. V shed 5 bases, J shed 4 bases, and the junction held 6 bases outside the gene matches. This CDR3 is built from 15 residues.

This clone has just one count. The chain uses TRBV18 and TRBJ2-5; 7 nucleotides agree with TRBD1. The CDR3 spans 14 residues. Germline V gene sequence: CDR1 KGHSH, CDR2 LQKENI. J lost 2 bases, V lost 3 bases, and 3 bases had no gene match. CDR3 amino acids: CASSPGTAQETQYF. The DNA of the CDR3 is TGTGCCAGCTCACCGGGGACAGCACAAGAGACCCAGTACTTC. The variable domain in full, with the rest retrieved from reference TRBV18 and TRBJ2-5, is NAGVMQNPRHLVRRRGQEARLRCSPMKGHSHVYWYRQLPEEGLKFMVYLQKENIIDESGMPKERFSAEFPKEGPSILRIQQVVRGDSAAYFCASSPGTAQETQYFGPGTRLLVL.

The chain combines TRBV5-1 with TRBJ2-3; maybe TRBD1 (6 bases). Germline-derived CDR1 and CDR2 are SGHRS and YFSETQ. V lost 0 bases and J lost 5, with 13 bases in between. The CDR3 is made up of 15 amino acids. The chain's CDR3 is CASSLVGALQDTQYF. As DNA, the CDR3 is TGCGCCAGCAGCTTGGTGGGGGCCCTGCAAGATACGCAGTATTTT.

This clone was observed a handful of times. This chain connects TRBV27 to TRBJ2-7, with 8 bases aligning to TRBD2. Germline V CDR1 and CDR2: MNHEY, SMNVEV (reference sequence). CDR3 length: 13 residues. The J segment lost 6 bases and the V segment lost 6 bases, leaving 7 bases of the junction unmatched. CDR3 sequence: CASSHPGGVEQYF. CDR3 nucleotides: TGTGCCAGCAGCCACCCGGGAGGGGTCGAGCAGTACTTC.

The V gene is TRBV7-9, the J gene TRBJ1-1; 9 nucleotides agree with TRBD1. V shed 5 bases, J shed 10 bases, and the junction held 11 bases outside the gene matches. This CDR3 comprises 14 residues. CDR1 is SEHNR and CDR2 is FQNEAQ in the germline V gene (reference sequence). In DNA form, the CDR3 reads TGTGCCAGCAGCGGTGGGACAGGGCCCAAGGGAGCTTTCTTT. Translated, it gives CASSGGTGPKGAFF.

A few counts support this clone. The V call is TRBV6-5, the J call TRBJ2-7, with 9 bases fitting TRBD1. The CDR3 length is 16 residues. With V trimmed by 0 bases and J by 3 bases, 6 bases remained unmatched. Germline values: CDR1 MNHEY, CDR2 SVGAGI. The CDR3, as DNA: TGTGCCAGCAGTTACTCAGGGACAGGGAGGAACTACGAGCAGTACTTC. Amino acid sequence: CASSYSGTGRNYEQYF.

The CDR3 DNA sequence: TGTGCCAGCAGCCACGGACAGGGGGCGGTCGAGCAGTACTTC. Translating gives CASSHGQGAVEQYF. The genes are TRBV4-2 and TRBJ2-7, with TRBD1 identical over 11 bases. CDR1 and CDR2 from the germline V gene are LGHNA and YNFKEQ. Trimming removed 3 bases from V and 6 bases from J; junction bases left unmatched: 4. The CDR3 is 14 residues long.

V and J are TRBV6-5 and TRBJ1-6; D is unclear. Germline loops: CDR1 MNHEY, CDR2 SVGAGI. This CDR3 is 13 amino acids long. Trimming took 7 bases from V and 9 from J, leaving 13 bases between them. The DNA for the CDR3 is TGTGCCAGCAAGAACGCGGTCTTTTCACCCCTCCACTTT. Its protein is CASKNAVFSPLHF.